This T cell receptor beta chain was sequenced during a study of blood T cell repertoires in COVID-19. Overall study context: Whether acute or convalescent, the COVID-19 samples came from the United States, Italy and Spain. T cells, B-cell-depleted T cells, or PBMCs supplied cDNA or gDNA.

Authors' data handling: Reference gene primers were amplified, and this amplification served to estimate nucleated cell counts. Some clones are missing from TCRdb's copy, which holds only in-frame ones; the method was immunoSEQ multiplex PCR. For V, J and clone size, that table is used; D and trimming come from the DNA. In the table there are some 230,000 clones, around 83% of which are singletons. The CDR3 sequence is 12 residues long. The germline gives CDR1 GTSNPN, CDR2 SVGIG (reference sequence). V lost 4 bases to trimming and J lost 1 base, with 7 bases between them. V usage is TRBV30 and J usage is TRBJ1-1; perhaps TRBD1 as D (6 bases). The sample consisted of peripheral blood. This sequence originates from a woman aged 45 to 65 with acute or convalescent COVID-19. The CDR3 bases are TGTGCCTGGACACAGGGGAACACTGAAGCTTTCTTT. It specifies CAWTQGNTEAFF.